The 6 T cell receptor beta chains below come from one sample, sequenced in a study of a mutant IDH1 vaccine in newly diagnosed glioma. Documented time point: week 35, safety follow-up. In the vaccine, a single dose held 300 ug of the mutant IDH1 20-mer peptide, along with topical imiquimod. Assay: immunoSEQ multiplex PCR; the TCRdb copy retains only in-frame clones and omits some. Here the sample spans about 30,000 clones, 70% to 85% being singletons. These TCRs' antigens remain unknown. The sequencing here drew on PBMCs, taken from a glioma patient whose treatment included an IDH1 peptide vaccine. These receptors were collected from a man in his thirties or forties with glioma.

The chain carries TRBV27 and TRBJ1-1, with 8 nucleotides matching TRBD1. Trimming took 4 bases from V and 2 from J; bases not matched to a gene: 3. The CDR3 contains 14 residues. Germline V lookup: CDR1 MNHEY, CDR2 SMNVEV (reference sequence). The CDR3 spells CASSYGQGNTEAFF. The DNA of the CDR3 is TGTGCCAGCAGTTACGGACAGGGTAACACTGAAGCTTTCTTT.

The sample holds a few counts of this clone. The genes are TRBV5-1 and TRBJ1-1; D uncertain. The CDR3 sequence is 12 residues long. V was pared by 0 bases and J by 8 bases, with 8 bases between. Germline-derived CDR1 and CDR2 are SGHRS and YFSETQ. CDR3 protein: CASSLAHGEAFF. The CDR3 DNA reads TGCGCCAGCAGCTTGGCCCACGGGGAAGCTTTCTTT.

This clone was seen only a few times. The V and J genes are TRBV30 and TRBJ1-1; D is uncertain. V was clipped by 2 bases and J by 1 base, with 11 bases between them. Germline CDR1 GTSNPN, CDR2 SVGIG (reference sequence). This CDR3 has 14 residues. CDR3 residues: CAWSLRFQNTEAFF. CDR3 DNA: TGTGCCTGGAGTCTGCGTTTTCAGAACACTGAAGCTTTCTTT.

The chain couples TRBV2 to TRBJ2-3; 7 nucleotides agree with TRBD1. The V gene's germline CDR1 is SNHLY and CDR2 FYNNEI. The V segment lost 5 bases and the J segment 3 bases; nucleotides outside the gene matches: 11. There are 16 residues in the CDR3. The CDR3 loop reads CASSFSLGQATDTQYF. CDR3 sequence (DNA): TGTGCCAGCAGTTTCTCCCTAGGACAGGCTACAGATACGCAGTATTTT. Together with reference TRBV2 and TRBJ2-3, the CDR3 gives the full variable domain: EPEVTQTPSHQVTQMGQEVILRCVPISNHLYFYWYRQILGQKVEFLVSFYNNEISEKSEIFDDQFSVERPDGSNFTLKIRSTKLEDSAMYFCASSFSLGQATDTQYFGPGTRLTVL.

The chain is built from TRBV9 and TRBJ2-5; D tentatively fits TRBD1 or TRBD2 (5 bases each). The germline V and J ends were trimmed by 4 bases and 4 bases, with 17 bases remaining between them. The CDR3 contains 15 residues. Germline V gives CDR1 SGDLS, CDR2 YYNGEE. The CDR3 reads CASSPSGREVETQYF. The CDR3, as DNA: TGTGCCAGCAGCCCGAGCGGCAGGGAAGTAGAGACCCAGTACTTC.

V and J are TRBV29-1 and TRBJ2-2; D ambiguous. There are 14 residues in the CDR3. Trimming removed 3 bases at V and 0 bases at J, with 8 bases between. The V gene's germline CDR1 is SQVTM and CDR2 ANQGSEA. The CDR3 loop is CSVESSANTGELFF. CDR3 bases: TGCAGCGTTGAGTCTTCGGCGAACACCGGGGAGCTGTTTTTT.